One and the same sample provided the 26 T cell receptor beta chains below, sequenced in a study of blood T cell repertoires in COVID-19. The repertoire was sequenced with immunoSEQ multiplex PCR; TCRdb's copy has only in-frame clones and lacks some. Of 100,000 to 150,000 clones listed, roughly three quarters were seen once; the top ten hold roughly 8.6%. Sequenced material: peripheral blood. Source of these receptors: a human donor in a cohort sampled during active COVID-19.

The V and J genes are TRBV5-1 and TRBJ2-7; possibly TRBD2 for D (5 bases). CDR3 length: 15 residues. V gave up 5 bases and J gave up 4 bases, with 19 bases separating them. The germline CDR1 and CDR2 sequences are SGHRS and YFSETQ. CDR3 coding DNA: TGCGCCAGCAGTACGGGGTTTGAATTGACATACGAGCAGTACTTC. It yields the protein CASSTGFELTYEQYF.

CDR3 sequence reads: CASRATGEETQYF. The CDR3 DNA reads TGTGCCAGCAGGGCGACAGGGGAAGAGACCCAGTACTTC. The chain links TRBV21-1 to TRBJ2-5; the DNA was not compared with TRBD1, the D call given in the table. TRBV21-1 is a pseudogene. The CDR3 consists of 13 residues.

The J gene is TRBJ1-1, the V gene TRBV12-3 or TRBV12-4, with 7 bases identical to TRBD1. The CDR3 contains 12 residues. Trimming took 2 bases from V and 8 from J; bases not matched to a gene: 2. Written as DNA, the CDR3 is TGTGCCAGCAGTTTAAGACAGGGAGAAGCTTTCTTT. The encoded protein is CASSLRQGEAFF.

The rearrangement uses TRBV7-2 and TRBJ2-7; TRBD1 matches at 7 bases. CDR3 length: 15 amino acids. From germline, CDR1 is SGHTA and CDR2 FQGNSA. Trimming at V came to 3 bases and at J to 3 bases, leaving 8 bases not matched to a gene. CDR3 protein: CASSLYNRDSYEQYF. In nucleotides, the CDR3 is TGTGCCAGCAGCTTGTACAATCGGGACAGCTACGAGCAGTACTTC. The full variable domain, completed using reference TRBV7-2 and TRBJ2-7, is GAGVSQSPSNKVTEKGKDVELRCDPISGHTALYWYRQSLGQGLEFLIYFQGNSAPDKSGLPSDRFSAERTGGSVSTLTIQRTQQEDSAVYLCASSLYNRDSYEQYFGPGTRLTVT.

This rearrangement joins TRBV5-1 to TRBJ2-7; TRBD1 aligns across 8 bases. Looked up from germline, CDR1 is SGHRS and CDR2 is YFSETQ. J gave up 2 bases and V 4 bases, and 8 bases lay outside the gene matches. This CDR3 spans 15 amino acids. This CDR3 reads CASSQGTGPTYEQYF. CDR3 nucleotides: TGCGCCAGCAGCCAAGGGACAGGCCCGACCTACGAGCAGTACTTC.

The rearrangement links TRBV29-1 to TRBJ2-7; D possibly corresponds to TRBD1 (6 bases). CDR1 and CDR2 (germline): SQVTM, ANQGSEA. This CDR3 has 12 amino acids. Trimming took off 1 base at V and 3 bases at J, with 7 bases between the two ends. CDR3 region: CSVEVQGYEQYF. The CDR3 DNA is TGCAGCGTTGAAGTACAGGGCTACGAGCAGTACTTC.

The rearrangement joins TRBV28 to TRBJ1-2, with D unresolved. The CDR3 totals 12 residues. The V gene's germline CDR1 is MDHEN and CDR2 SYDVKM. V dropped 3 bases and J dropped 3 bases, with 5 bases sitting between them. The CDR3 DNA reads TGTGCCAGCAGTTTCACAGACTATGGCTACACCTTC. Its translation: CASSFTDYGYTF.

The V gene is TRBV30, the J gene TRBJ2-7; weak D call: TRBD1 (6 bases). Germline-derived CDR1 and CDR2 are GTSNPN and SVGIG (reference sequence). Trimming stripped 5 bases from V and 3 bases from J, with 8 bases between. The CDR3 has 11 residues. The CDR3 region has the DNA TGTGCCTGGGCGGACAGCTACGAGCAGTACTTC. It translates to CAWADSYEQYF.

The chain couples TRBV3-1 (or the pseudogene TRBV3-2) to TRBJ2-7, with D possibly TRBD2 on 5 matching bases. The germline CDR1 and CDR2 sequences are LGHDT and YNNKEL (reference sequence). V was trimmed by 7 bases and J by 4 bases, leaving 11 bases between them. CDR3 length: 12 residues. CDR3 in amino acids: CASTTRGYEQYF. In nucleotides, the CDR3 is TGTGCCAGCACCACCCGGGGTTACGAGCAGTACTTC.

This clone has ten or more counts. The CDR3 DNA reads TGTGCCAGCAGCTCCCGACAGGGCATGAACACTGAAGCTTTCTTT. Protein sequence: CASSSRQGMNTEAFF. This chain links TRBV13 with TRBJ1-1, with 7 nucleotides matching TRBD1. Germline assignment: CDR1 PRHDT and CDR2 FYEKMQ (reference sequence). J was trimmed by 0 bases and V by 4 bases; bases with no gene match: 5. This CDR3 is 15 amino acids long.

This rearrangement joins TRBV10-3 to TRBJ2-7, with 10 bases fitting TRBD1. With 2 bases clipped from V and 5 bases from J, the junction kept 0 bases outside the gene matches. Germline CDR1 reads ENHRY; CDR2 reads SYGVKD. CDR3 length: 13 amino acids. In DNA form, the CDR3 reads TGTGCCATCAGTGAGGGGACAGGGGACGAGCAGTACTTC. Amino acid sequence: CAISEGTGDEQYF.

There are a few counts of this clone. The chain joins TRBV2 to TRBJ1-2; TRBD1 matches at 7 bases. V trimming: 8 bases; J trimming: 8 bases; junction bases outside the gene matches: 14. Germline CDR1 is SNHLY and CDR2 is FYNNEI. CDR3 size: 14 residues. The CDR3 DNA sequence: TGTGCCAGCCCCGGCCACCGGACAGGCCCGGGCTACACCTTC. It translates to CASPGHRTGPGYTF.

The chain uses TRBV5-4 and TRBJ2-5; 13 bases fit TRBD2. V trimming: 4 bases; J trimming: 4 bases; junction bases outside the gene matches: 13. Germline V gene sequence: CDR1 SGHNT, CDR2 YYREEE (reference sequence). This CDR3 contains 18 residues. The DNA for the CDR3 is TGTGCCAGCAGCCACGGACTAGCGGGAGAGAAGGGGGGAGAGACCCAGTACTTC. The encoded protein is CASSHGLAGEKGGETQYF.

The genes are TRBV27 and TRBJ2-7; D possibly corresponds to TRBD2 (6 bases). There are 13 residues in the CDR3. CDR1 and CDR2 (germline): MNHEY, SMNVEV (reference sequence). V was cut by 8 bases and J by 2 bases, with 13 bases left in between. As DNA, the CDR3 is TGTGCCAGCGGTATCGGGGGAACCTACGAGCAGTACTTC. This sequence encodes CASGIGGTYEQYF.

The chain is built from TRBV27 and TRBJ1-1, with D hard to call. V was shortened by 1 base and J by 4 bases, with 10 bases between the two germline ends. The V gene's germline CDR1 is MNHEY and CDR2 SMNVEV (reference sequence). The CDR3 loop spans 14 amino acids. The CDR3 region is CASSLYWSGTEAFF. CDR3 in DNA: TGTGCCAGCAGTTTATATTGGAGCGGCACTGAAGCTTTCTTT.

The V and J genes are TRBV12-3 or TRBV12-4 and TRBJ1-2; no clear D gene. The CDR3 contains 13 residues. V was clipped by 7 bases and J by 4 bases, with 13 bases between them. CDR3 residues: CASTNRWFYGYTF. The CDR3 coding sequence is TGTGCCAGCACCAACCGGTGGTTCTATGGCTACACCTTC.

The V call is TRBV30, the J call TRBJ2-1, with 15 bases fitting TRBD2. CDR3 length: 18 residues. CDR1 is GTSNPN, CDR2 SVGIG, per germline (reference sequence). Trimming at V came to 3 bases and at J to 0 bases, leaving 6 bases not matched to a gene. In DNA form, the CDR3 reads TGTGCCTGGAGCGGACTAGCGGGAGGGCTGAGCTCCTACAATGAGCAGTTCTTC. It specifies CAWSGLAGGLSSYNEQFF.

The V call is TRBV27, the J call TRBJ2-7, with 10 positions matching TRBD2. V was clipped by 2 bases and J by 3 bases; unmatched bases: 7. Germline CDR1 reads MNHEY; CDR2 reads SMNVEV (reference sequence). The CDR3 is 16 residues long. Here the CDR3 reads CASSLTGLASRYEQYF. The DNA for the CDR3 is TGTGCCAGCAGTTTAACGGGACTAGCGTCACGCTACGAGCAGTACTTC.

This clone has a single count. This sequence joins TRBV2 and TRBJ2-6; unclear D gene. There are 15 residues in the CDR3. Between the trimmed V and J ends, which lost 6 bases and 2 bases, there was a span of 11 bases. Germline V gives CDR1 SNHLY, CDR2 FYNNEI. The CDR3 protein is CASRMVTAGANVLTF. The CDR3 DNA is TGTGCCAGCAGGATGGTAACAGCTGGGGCCAACGTCCTGACTTTC.

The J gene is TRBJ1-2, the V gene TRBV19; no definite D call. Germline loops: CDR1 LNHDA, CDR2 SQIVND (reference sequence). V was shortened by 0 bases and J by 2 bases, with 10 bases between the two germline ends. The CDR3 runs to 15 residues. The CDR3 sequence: CASSIDKGDNYGYTF. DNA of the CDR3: TGTGCCAGTAGTATAGATAAAGGAGACAACTATGGCTACACCTTC.

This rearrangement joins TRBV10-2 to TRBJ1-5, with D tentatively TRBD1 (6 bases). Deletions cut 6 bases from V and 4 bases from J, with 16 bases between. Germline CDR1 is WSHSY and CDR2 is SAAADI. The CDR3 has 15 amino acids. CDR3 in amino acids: CASSTGMLRNQPQHF. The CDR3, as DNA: TGCGCCAGCAGCACAGGGATGTTGAGGAATCAGCCCCAGCATTTT.

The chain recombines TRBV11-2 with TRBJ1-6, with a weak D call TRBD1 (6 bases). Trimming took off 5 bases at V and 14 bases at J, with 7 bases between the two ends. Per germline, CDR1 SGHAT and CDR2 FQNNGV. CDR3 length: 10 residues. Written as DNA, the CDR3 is TGTGCCAGCAGCAAGGGGGCCCTCCACTTT. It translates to CASSKGALHF.

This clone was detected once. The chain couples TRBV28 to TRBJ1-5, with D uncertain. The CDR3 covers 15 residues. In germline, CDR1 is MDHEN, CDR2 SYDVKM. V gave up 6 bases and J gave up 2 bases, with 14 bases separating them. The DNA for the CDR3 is TGTGCCAGCAGACGTAGGGAGTGGGGCAATCAGCCCCAGCATTTT. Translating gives CASRRREWGNQPQHF.

In DNA form, the CDR3 reads TGTGCCAGCAGCCTACCTAAGCCCGGGACAGGGGGCCAAATGAACACTGAAGCTTTCTTT. It codes for CASSLPKPGTGGQMNTEAFF. V is TRBV7-6 and J is TRBJ1-1; TRBD1 matches at 12 bases. Trimming cost V 5 bases and J 0 bases; bases outside gene matches: 16. CDR1 is SGHVS and CDR2 is FNYEAQ in the germline V gene. The CDR3 loop spans 20 amino acids.

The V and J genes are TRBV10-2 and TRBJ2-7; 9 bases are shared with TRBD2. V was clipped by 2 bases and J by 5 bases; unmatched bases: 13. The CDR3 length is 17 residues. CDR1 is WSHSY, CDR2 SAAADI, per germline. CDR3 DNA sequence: TGCGCCAGCAGTGAGGTCCTTAGCGGGAGAAACCCCGACGAGCAGTACTTC. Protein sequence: CASSEVLSGRNPDEQYF.

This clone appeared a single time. In nucleotides, the CDR3 is TGTGCCAGCAGCGGCCGGGACAGCCCATCCTACGAGCAGTACTTC. It translates to CASSGRDSPSYEQYF. The chain combines TRBV11-3 with TRBJ2-7, with TRBD1 matching 7 bases. CDR1 is SGHNT and CDR2 is YENEEA in the germline V gene. V trimming: 5 bases; J trimming: 1 base; junction bases outside the gene matches: 8. The CDR3 is 15 residues long. The full variable domain, completed using reference TRBV11-3 and TRBJ2-7, is EAGVVQSPRYKIIEKKQPVAFWCNPISGHNTLYWYLQNLGQGPELLIRYENEEAVDDSQLPKDRFSAERLKGVDSTLKIQPAELGDSAVYLCASSGRDSPSYEQYFGPGTRLTVT.